The clone carrying this T cell receptor (beta chain) came up once. Its matching antigen is unknown. The sample is drawn from a study of cytomegalovirus exposure and HLA in healthy donors. Across the whole study: From donors who were HLA-typed, an early data release held 70 million to 90 million unique TCRs. Study-wide results and limits: Cytomegalovirus-associated TCR beta chains were listed, numbering around 150. A later analysis by the authors found several of the most significant clusters apparently linked to common viral pathogens. About 87% or about 30% of the time was how often most TCR beta V segments were productive, according to an earlier analysis.

The PCR contained 60 Vbeta and 13 Jbeta primers. TCRdb's table, derived via immunoSEQ multiplex PCR, lists solely in-frame clones and lacks some. The table includes 170,000 or so clones, around 80% detected once. Germline V gene sequence: CDR1 LGHNA, CDR2 YNFKEQ. This CDR3 has 14 residues. Trimming took off 1 base at V and 2 bases at J, with 9 bases between the two ends. V gene TRBV4-2 combines with J gene TRBJ2-7, with D possibly TRBD2 on 5 matching bases. Sequencing was done on a sample of PBMCs. The clonotype comes from a woman in her fifties or sixties in good health and CMV-seropositive. The CDR3 loop reads CASSQAGNPYEQYF. CDR3 DNA sequence: TGTGCCAGCAGCCAAGCGGGGAACCCCTACGAGCAGTACTTC.